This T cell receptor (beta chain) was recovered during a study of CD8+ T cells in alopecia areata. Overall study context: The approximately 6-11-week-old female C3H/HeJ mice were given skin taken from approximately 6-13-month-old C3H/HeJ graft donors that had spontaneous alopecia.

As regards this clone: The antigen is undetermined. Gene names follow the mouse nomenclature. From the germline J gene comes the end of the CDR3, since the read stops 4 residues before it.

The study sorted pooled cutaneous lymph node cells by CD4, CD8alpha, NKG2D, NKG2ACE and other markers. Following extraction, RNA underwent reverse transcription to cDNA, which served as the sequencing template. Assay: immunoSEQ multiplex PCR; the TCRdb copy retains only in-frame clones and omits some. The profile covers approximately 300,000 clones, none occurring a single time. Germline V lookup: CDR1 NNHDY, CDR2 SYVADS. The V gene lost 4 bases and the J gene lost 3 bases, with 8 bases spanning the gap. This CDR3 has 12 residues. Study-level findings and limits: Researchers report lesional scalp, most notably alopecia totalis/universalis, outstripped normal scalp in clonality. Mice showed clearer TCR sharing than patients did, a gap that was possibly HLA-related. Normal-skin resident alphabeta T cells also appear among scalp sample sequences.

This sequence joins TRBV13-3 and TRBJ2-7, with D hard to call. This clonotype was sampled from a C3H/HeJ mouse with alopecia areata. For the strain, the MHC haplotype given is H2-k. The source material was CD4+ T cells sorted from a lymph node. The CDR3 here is CASSLDNYEQYF. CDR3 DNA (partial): TGTGCCAGCAGTCTCGACAACTAT.